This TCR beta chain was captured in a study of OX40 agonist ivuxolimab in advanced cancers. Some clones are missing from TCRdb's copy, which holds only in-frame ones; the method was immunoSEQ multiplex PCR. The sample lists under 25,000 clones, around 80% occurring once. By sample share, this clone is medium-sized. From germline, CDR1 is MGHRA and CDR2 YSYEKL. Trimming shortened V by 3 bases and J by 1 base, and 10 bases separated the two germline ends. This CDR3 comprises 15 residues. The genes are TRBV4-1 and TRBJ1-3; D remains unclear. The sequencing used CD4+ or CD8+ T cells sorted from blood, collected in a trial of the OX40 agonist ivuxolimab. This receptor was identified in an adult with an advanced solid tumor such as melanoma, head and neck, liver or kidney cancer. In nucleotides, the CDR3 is TGCGCCAGCAGCCATGGCGGGCTTTCTGGAAACACCATATATTTT. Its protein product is CASSHGGLSGNTIYF.